The 4 T cell receptor beta chains given below trace back to one sample, sequenced in a study of T cells in Graves' hyperthyroidism and ophthalmopathy. RNA transcripts gave rise to amplified TCR beta CDR3 regions. The study used the HTBI primer set for a first-round RT-PCR of the TCR CDR3. TCRdb reprocessed the multiplex PCR reads with MiXCR, giving one entry per CDR3 protein. This table holds approximately 600,000 distinct CDR3 sequences, about 14% found once. Input material: blood. The origin of the receptors is a woman aged 18-30 years with Graves' ophthalmopathy.

This clonotype has ten or more counts. V is TRBV19 and J is TRBJ1-1; a possible D gene is TRBD1 (5 bases). Between the trimmed V and J ends, which lost 5 bases and 8 bases, there was a span of 12 bases. This CDR3 is 12 amino acids long. CDR1 is LNHDA and CDR2 is SQIVND in the germline V gene (reference sequence). CDR3 in DNA: TGTGCCAGTAGTGGTTGGGGGGTGGAAGCTTTCTTT. It codes for CASSGWGVEAFF. Supplemented by reference TRBV19 and TRBJ1-1, the full variable domain reads DGGITQSPKYLFRKEGQNVTLSCEQNLNHDAMYWYRQDPGQGLRLIYYSQIVNDFQKGDIAEGYSVSREKKESFPLTVTSAQKNPTAFYLCASSGWGVEAFFGQGTRLTVV.

This clonotype showed up many times. The CDR3 region has the DNA TGTGCCTGGAGTGTAAGTCAGCGGGAATCGACCGGGGAGCTGTTTTTT. Protein sequence: CAWSVSQRESTGELFF. The chain has TRBV30 and TRBJ2-2; 7 nucleotides agree with TRBD2. The length of the CDR3 is 16 residues. V shed 0 bases and J 5 bases; nucleotides not matched to a gene: 9. The germline V gene encodes CDR1 GTSNPN and CDR2 SVGIG (reference sequence).

The table lists this clonotype with many counts. The chain joins TRBV20-1 to TRBJ2-3; D may correspond to TRBD1 or TRBD2 (5 bases each). With 6 bases removed from V and 1 base from J, the gap between germline ends came to 14 bases. The CDR3 extends over 14 amino acids. CDR1 DFQATT and CDR2 SNEGSKA come from the germline V gene (reference sequence). The DNA of the CDR3 is TGCAGTGCCCTTCGGGGCCCTCGCACAGATACGCAGTATTTT. Translation gives CSALRGPRTDTQYF.

This clonotype was seen more than once but under ten times. The rearrangement links TRBV10-3 to TRBJ2-2; 7 bases align to TRBD2. Germline-derived CDR1 and CDR2 are ENHRY and SYGVKD. The V and J ends lost 6 bases and 0 bases, in that order; junction bases with no gene match: 19. The CDR3 sequence is 20 residues long. The CDR3 here is CAIRSVGGEVLKANTGELFF. Here the CDR3 DNA reads TGTGCCATCAGGTCCGTTGGGGGGGAAGTACTGAAAGCGAACACCGGGGAGCTGTTTTTT.